Shown below are 19 T cell receptor beta chains from a single sample sequenced in a study of read filtering for tumor transcriptome and immune sequencing. From 350 to 500 ng of RNA, a library with molecular barcoded alpha/delta and beta/gamma adaptors was made. TCRdb itself ran the reads through MiXCR, one entry per CDR3 protein. The repertoire holds over 50,000 distinct CDR3 sequences, roughly a fifth seen once, with around 15% in the top ten. Sequenced sample: a population of CD138-negative cells sorted from bone marrow. These receptors all stem from a donor at least 40 years old with multiple myeloma.

This clonotype was counted a few times. Since a much larger clone is just one base distant, this may be a read error. The V and J genes are TRBV28 and TRBJ1-1; 7 bases map to TRBD1. The J segment lost 4 bases and the V segment lost 6 bases, leaving 11 bases of the junction unmatched. This CDR3 spans 15 amino acids. Germline V gives CDR1 MDHEN, CDR2 SYDVKM. The chain's CDR3 is CASSPGGGSSTEAFF. CDR3 in DNA: TGTGCCAGCAGCCCGGGAGGGGGCAGTTCCACTGAAGCTTTCTTT. Looking up the rest from reference TRBV28 and TRBJ1-1 gives the full variable domain: DVKVTQSSRYLVKRTGEKVFLECVQDMDHENMFWYRQDPGLGLRLIYFSYDVKMKEKGDIPEGYSVSREKKERFSLILESASTNQTSMYLCASSPGGGSSTEAFFGQGTRLTVV.

This clonotype was seen repeatedly, ten times or more. The genes are TRBV25-1 and TRBJ2-1; 7 nucleotides align to TRBD2. Germline CDR1 is MGHDK and CDR2 is SYGVNS. This CDR3 is 16 amino acids long. V was clipped by 1 base and J by 3 bases; unmatched bases: 6. For the CDR3, the DNA is TGTGCCAGCAGTGAATCAGAGCGGGGCCTCTACAATGAGCAGTTCTTC. This gives the protein CASSESERGLYNEQFF.

Many counts were recorded for this clonotype. This chain connects TRBV6-1 to TRBJ2-1; no firm D call. V was pared by 7 bases and J by 0 bases, with 7 bases between. CDR3 length equals 13 residues. Germline V gene lookup returns CDR1 MNHNS and CDR2 SASEGT. CDR3 protein: CASKSVSYNEQFF. The CDR3 DNA sequence: TGTGCCAGCAAAAGCGTCTCCTACAATGAGCAGTTCTTC.

This clonotype was found many times. J is TRBJ2-3 and V is TRBV7-2; D is unresolved. This CDR3 comprises 14 residues. CDR1 and CDR2 from the germline V gene are SGHTA and FQGNSA. The V end was cut by 5 bases, the J end by 2 bases, with 11 bases between. The CDR3 here is CASSNRAHTDTQYF. The CDR3, as DNA: TGTGCCAGCAGCAACCGGGCCCACACAGATACGCAGTATTTT.

Worth noting for this clonotype: This may come from a read error, since a much larger clone is one base off. The chain carries TRBV9 and TRBJ2-3; the D gene is possibly TRBD1 (6 bases). Trimming cost V 5 bases and J 8 bases, with 12 bases left between them. Germline V gene sequence: CDR1 SGDLS, CDR2 YYNGEE. The CDR3 totals 12 residues. DNA for the CDR3: TGTGCCAGCAGGCCAGGGGCCACTACGCAGTATTTT. This gives the protein CASRPGATTQYF.

This clonotype is judged medium-sized. The chain couples TRBV7-6 to TRBJ2-1, with D maybe TRBD1 (6 bases). The germline V gene encodes CDR1 SGHVS and CDR2 FNYEAQ. The CDR3 covers 14 residues. The V end was cut by 1 base, the J end by 7 bases, with 11 bases between. DNA for the CDR3: TGTGCCAGCAGCTTAGATACAGGGTCAAATGAGCAGTTCTTC. Its protein is CASSLDTGSNEQFF.

This clonotype was seen only a few times. The chain couples TRBV7-3 to TRBJ2-1, with D maybe TRBD2 (5 bases). The CDR3 runs to 13 residues. From germline, CDR1 is SGHTA and CDR2 FQGTGA. V dropped 4 bases and J dropped 6 bases, with 10 bases sitting between them. The CDR3 region is CASSSGEGNEQFF. In nucleotides, the CDR3 is TGTGCCAGCAGCTCCGGAGAGGGCAATGAGCAGTTCTTC.

In its sample, this clonotype was seen many times. The chain couples TRBV19 to TRBJ2-1; possible D gene TRBD2, 6 bases. Germline loops: CDR1 LNHDA, CDR2 SQIVND (reference sequence). The CDR3 spans 15 residues. V shed 6 bases and J shed 3 bases, with 15 bases lying between them. In DNA form, the CDR3 reads TGTGCCAGTAGACAAAGGCCTAGCGACTACAATGAGCAGTTCTTC. Its translation is CASRQRPSDYNEQFF.

This clonotype was recorded many times. V is TRBV7-9 and J is TRBJ2-2; D possibly corresponds to TRBD1 (6 bases). This CDR3 comprises 15 residues. V dropped 5 bases and J dropped 1 base, with 11 bases sitting between them. Germline V gene data show CDR1 as SEHNR and CDR2 as FQNEAQ (reference sequence). This CDR3 is CASSAGQMNTGELFF. The CDR3 nucleotides are TGTGCCAGCAGCGCAGGACAGATGAACACCGGGGAGCTGTTTTTT.

This clonotype was observed at least ten times. The V call is TRBV24-1, the J call TRBJ2-1; D may be TRBD2 (6 bases). Germline lookup yields CDR1 KGHDR and CDR2 SFDVKD. The V and J ends lost 10 bases and 4 bases respectively, with 13 bases between them. CDR3 length: 13 residues. The DNA for the CDR3 is TGTGCCACGACGAGGGCGGGATACAATGAGCAGTTCTTC. It codes for CATTRAGYNEQFF.

This clonotype was seen many times. The J gene is TRBJ1-1, the V gene TRBV28; 9 nucleotides match TRBD1. V gave up 9 bases and J gave up 7 bases; unmatched junction bases: 6. Germline V lookup: CDR1 MDHEN, CDR2 SYDVKM. The CDR3 length is 12 residues. Written as DNA, the CDR3 is TGTGCCAGTCACAGGGGGCGCGTTGAAGCTTTCTTT. As protein: CASHRGRVEAFF.

V usage is TRBV29-1 and J usage is TRBJ1-1; D might be TRBD1 (5 bases). Germline lookup yields CDR1 SQVTM and CDR2 ANQGSEA. Trimming took off 6 bases at V and 0 bases at J, with 14 bases between the two ends. The CDR3 consists of 14 residues. CDR3 in DNA: TGCAGCGTCGGACAACAAACCATGAACACTGAAGCTTTCTTT. This gives the protein CSVGQQTMNTEAFF.

This clonotype was seen only once. The junction departs from the called germline gene at one end, perhaps through a read error. The rearrangement links TRBV28 to TRBJ1-1, with D tentatively TRBD1 (5 bases). Looked up from germline, CDR1 is MDHEN and CDR2 is SYDVKM. The CDR3 consists of 15 residues. The CDR3 nucleotides are TGTACCAGCAATACGGGGGGTCGAAAGAACACTGAAGCTTTCTTT. Translated, it gives CTSNTGGRKNTEAFF.

This clonotype has ten or more counts. The chain recombines TRBV11-1 with TRBJ2-7; weak D call: TRBD1 (5 bases). In germline, CDR1 is SGHAT, CDR2 FQDESV (reference sequence). Deletions cut 5 bases from V and 6 bases from J, with 11 bases between. This CDR3 is 12 amino acids long. The CDR3 DNA reads TGTGCCAGCAGCCCCGTAAGGGGCGAGCAGTACTTC. Its protein product is CASSPVRGEQYF.

With regard to this clonotype: One junction end does not reproduce the germline sequence, and a read error may be involved. J is TRBJ2-3 and V is TRBV28, with D possibly matching TRBD2 (6 bases). The CDR3 runs 12 residues. CDR1 is MDHEN, CDR2 SYDVKM, per germline. In DNA form, the CDR3 reads TGTGCCAGCAGTTTCTCGGGAGATATGCAGTATTTT. Its protein product is CASSFSGDMQYF.

This clonotype has at least ten counts. For the CDR3, the DNA is TGTGCCAGCTGGAGGGGTGACAATGAGCAGTTCTTC. Its protein is CASWRGDNEQFF. This chain joins TRBV2 and TRBJ2-1; a weak D match, TRBD2 (6 bases). CDR1 and CDR2 (germline): SNHLY, FYNNEI. The CDR3 spans 12 residues. V lost 8 bases and J lost 5, with 10 bases in between.

This clonotype was detected ten times or more. The chain uses TRBV29-1 and TRBJ1-1, with 7 positions matching TRBD1. V lost 6 bases, J lost 0 bases, and 7 bases stayed unmatched. Germline loops: CDR1 SQVTM, CDR2 ANQGSEA. This CDR3 contains 14 residues. This CDR3 is CSVAAGQMNTEAFF. CDR3 nucleotides: TGCAGCGTGGCCGCGGGACAGATGAACACTGAAGCTTTCTTT.

This clonotype was observed many times. The genes are TRBV29-1 and TRBJ2-1, with 7 bases aligning to TRBD1. V dropped 8 bases and J dropped 7; count of bases not matched to a gene: 8. The CDR3 runs to 12 residues. Germline V CDR1 and CDR2: SQVTM, ANQGSEA. The CDR3 here is CSSTWTGNEQFF. CDR3 sequence (DNA): TGCAGCTCCACCTGGACAGGAAATGAGCAGTTCTTC.

The chain employs TRBV15 and TRBJ2-1; TRBD1 aligns across 9 bases. The V gene end was trimmed by 5 bases and the J gene end by 7 bases; junction bases not matched to a gene: 9. CDR3 length equals 15 residues. The germline CDR1 and CDR2 sequences are LNHNV and YYDKDF (reference sequence). The CDR3 nucleotides read TGTGCCACCAGCGGACCTGGGACAGGGACTAATGAGCAGTTCTTC. Its translation: CATSGPGTGTNEQFF. Together with reference TRBV15 and TRBJ2-1, the CDR3 gives the full variable domain: DAMVIQNPRYQVTQFGKPVTLSCSQTLNHNVMYWYQQKSSQAPKLLFHYYDKDFNNEADTPDNFQSRRPNTSFCFLDIRSPGLGDTAMYLCATSGPGTGTNEQFFGPGTRLTVL.